This T cell receptor beta chain was observed in a study of a mutant IDH1 vaccine in newly diagnosed glioma. At the level of the study: Vaccination was launched 4-6 weeks after radiotherapy alone, or with temozolomide cycles. Standard pretreatment was either radiotherapy, temozolomide, or, for most, radiochemotherapy with temozolomide.

On this clone itself: Antigen specificity is unknown.

Assay used: immunoSEQ multiplex PCR; TCRdb lists only in-frame clones, some missing. There are roughly 25,000 clones in the sample; approximately 87% occur only once, and 30% to 35% lies in the top ten. Specified time point: week 35, safety follow-up. All doses held 300 ug of mutant IDH1 20-mer peptide, with topical imiquimod. The CDR3 contains 13 residues. Germline V gene sequence: CDR1 SGDLS, CDR2 YYNGEE. The V end lost 0 bases, the J end lost 9 bases, and 13 bases lay between the germline ends. This chain joins TRBV9 and TRBJ2-7; no clear D. Sequences were derived from PBMCs, sampled from a glioma patient whose treatment included an IDH1 peptide vaccine. The origin of this receptor is a man aged 25 to 40 with glioma. Written as DNA, the CDR3 is TGTGCCAGCAGCGTAGCCAGGCACTGGCCGCAGTACTTC. It translates to CASSVARHWPQYF.